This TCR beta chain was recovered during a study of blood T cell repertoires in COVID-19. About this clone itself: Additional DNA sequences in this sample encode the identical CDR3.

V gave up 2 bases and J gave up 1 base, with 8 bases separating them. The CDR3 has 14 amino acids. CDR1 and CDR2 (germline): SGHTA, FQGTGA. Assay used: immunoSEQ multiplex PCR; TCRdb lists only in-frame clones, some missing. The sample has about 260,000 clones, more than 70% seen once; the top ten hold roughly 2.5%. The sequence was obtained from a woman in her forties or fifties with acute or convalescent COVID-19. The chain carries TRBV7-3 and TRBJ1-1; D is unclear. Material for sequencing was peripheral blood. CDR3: CASSLGPGNTEAFF. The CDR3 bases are TGTGCCAGCAGCTTAGGGCCCGGGAACACTGAAGCTTTCTTT. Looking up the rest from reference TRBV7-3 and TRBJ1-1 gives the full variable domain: GAGVSQTPSNKVTEKGKYVELRCDPISGHTALYWYRQSLGQGPEFLIYFQGTGAADDSGLPNDRFFAVRPEGSVSTLKIQRTERGDSAVYLCASSLGPGNTEAFFGQGTRLTVV.